This entry features one T cell receptor beta chain sequence. No antigen is known for it. The germline gene is not matched at one end of the junction; a read error may be the cause. This CDR3 region has 16 residues. Germline V gene lookup returns CDR1 SSHAT and CDR2 FNYEAQ (reference sequence). Libraries were prepared by immunoSEQ multiplex PCR; TCRdb keeps only in-frame clonotypes and omits some of them. Of about 92,000 clones listed, roughly nine tenths were seen once; the top ten hold about 7.5%. These data are taken from a study of T cell responses to AZD1222 COVID-19 vaccine. Whole-study context: It was second doses at about 4 or about 12 weeks that were pooled. Study-level results: Recipients of two AZD1222 doses showed rising Spike-specific TCR breadth and depth. Repertoire sampling was restricted to post-peak T cell response timepoints.

This clonotype originated in an adult in good health. The source was peripheral blood, collected on day 0 of AZD1222 vaccination. The gene calls are TRBV7-7 and TRBJ2-5; either TRBD1 or TRBD2 may supply D (6 bases each). CDR3 DNA sequence: TGTGCTAGCAGCTTAGGGGGGCAGGGGTTTACAGAGACCCAGTACTTC. Its translation: CASSLGGQGFTETQYF. Full variable domain (remainder filled in from reference TRBV7-7 and TRBJ2-5): GAGVSQSPRYKVTKRGQDVTLRCDPISSHATLYWYQQALGQGPEFLTYFNYEAQPDKSGLPSDRFSAERPEGSISTLTIQRTEQRDSAMYRCASSLGGQGFTETQYFGPGTRLLVL.